This T cell receptor beta chain was recovered during a study of blood T cell repertoires in COVID-19 (TCRdb year 2020). Study-level background: Collaborator samples came from the United States, Italy and Spain and covered acute and convalescent phases of COVID-19. The material from the prospective study consisted of cDNA or gDNA derived from T cells, B-cell-depleted T cells, or PBMCs. The dataset comprised deeply sampled blood TCRbeta repertoires from subjects exposed to, actively infected with, or recovered from COVID-19. The repertoires were released in a freely available public database intended as a resource for research on the immune response to SARS-CoV-2. Samples came from the ongoing ImmuneRACE study (first 160 participants) plus 1,254 subjects from 6 global collaborators. Sample metadata almost always included a de-identified subject ID, COVID-19 status, age in years and sex. Where available, HLA class I and class II types were obtained from metadata supplied by the sample provider rather than from assay-based typing.

What the work shows at the level of the full study, not this receptor alone: The quantity of clinical and demographic metadata differed by source and by participant and was supplied without curation.

At one collaborating source in Seattle, patients were enrolled during active infection and were followed longitudinally through the course of disease. Whole blood was collected in K2EDTA tubes by collaborating institutions according to the institutions' own protocols. Collaborator samples were shipped for TCRbeta analysis as frozen whole blood, isolated PBMCs, or DNA extracted from either sample type. TCRbeta CDR3 regions were amplified from genomic DNA using the immunoSEQ Assay, a bias-controlled multiplex PCR. The authors processed their data as follows. Nucleated cell counts per sample were estimated from amplification of reference gene primers within the assay. To quantify the absolute abundance of each unique TCRbeta CDR3 rearrangement, sequence reads were collapsed and filtered. For each sample, productive Simpson clonality was calculated as the square root of Simpson's diversity index over productive rearrangements. TCRdb retrieved this table from immuneACCESS and kept in-frame rearrangements only. Not all clones are present; in checked studies, unresolved V genes account for under half, and no reason is known for the remainder. The V and J calls and clone size come from that table; D and trimming were worked out from the DNA. This sample is represented by about 300,000 clones; roughly 84% of them were singletons. About 1.6% of the sample is held by the ten biggest clonotypes.

With regard to this clone: There is no known antigen for this receptor. The record has no base qualities; no much larger clone is one base away.

Reading the germline V gene (reference sequence) gives CDR1 SEHNR and CDR2 FQNEAQ. CDR3 length: 13 amino acids, cysteine to phenylalanine. Solely the CDR3 DNA is kept, with 39 bases framed from the first base. V gives up 3 bases and J gives up 8 bases, and the segment between their germline ends measures 11 bases. This receptor was identified in a human donor with COVID-19, enrolled during active disease. The donor label of this sample is uncertain. In this chain, TRBV7-9 is recombined with TRBJ1-3; 5 matching bases give a weak D call of TRBD1. Specimen: peripheral blood. CDR3 loop: CASSFQGRDTIYF. The DNA is as follows: TGTGCCAGCAGCTTTCAGGGCAGGGACACCATATATTTT.